These 19 T cell receptor beta chains share one sample of origin, sequenced in a study of lymphopenia after photon versus proton radiotherapy. Generated by immunoSEQ multiplex PCR, the TCRdb table keeps only in-frame clones and is missing some. The sample lists about 64,000 clones; about 90% were seen once. The material was peripheral blood, obtained from a patient treated with proton-based radiotherapy. The receptors stem from a man aged 80 or over with esophageal cancer.

The chain carries TRBV10-1 and TRBJ1-6; 9 nucleotides line up with TRBD1. Germline loops: CDR1 WNHNN, CDR2 SYGVQD (reference sequence). This CDR3 is built from 17 residues. J was trimmed by 7 bases and V by 0 bases; bases with no gene match: 7. CDR3 sequence: CASSESGTGKVNSPLHF. The CDR3 DNA reads TGCGCCAGCAGTGAGTCGGGGACAGGGAAGGTAAATTCACCCCTCCACTTT.

Worth noting for this clone: Other nucleotide sequences from this sample produce the same CDR3. This chain joins TRBV9 and TRBJ2-7, with TRBD2 matching 11 bases. V was pared by 0 bases and J by 4 bases, with 0 bases of the junction left unmatched. The CDR3 is made up of 14 amino acids. Germline CDR1 is SGDLS and CDR2 is YYNGEE. CDR3 in DNA: TGTGCCAGCAGCGTAGCTAGCGGGGGGTACGAGCAGTACTTC. This gives the protein CASSVASGGYEQYF.

The V gene is TRBV7-9, the J gene TRBJ2-7, with TRBD2 matching 10 bases. CDR3 length equals 15 residues. Germline values: CDR1 SEHNR, CDR2 FQNEAQ (reference sequence). V lost 3 bases and J lost 1; bases outside the gene matches: 3. The CDR3 region is CASSLVTSGSYEQYF. The CDR3 nucleotides read TGTGCCAGCAGCTTGGTGACTAGCGGGTCCTACGAGCAGTACTTC.

The chain is built from TRBV6-5 and TRBJ1-2, with no clear D. This CDR3 contains 14 residues. Germline lookup yields CDR1 MNHEY and CDR2 SVGAGI. The V gene lost 2 bases and the J gene lost 2 bases, with 9 bases spanning the gap. The CDR3: CASSYLGLNYGYTF. CDR3 sequence (DNA): TGTGCCAGCAGTTACCTTGGACTAAACTATGGCTACACCTTC.

CDR3 residues: CASSLPGSGDEQFF. The CDR3 nucleotides read TGTGCCAGCAGCTTACCAGGGAGTGGCGATGAGCAGTTCTTC. This chain connects TRBV13 to TRBJ2-1; D might be TRBD1 or TRBD2, each matching 5 bases. The CDR3 totals 14 residues. Trimming left V 2 bases short and J 8 bases short, with 13 bases between. CDR1 is PRHDT and CDR2 is FYEKMQ in the germline V gene (reference sequence).

This rearrangement joins TRBV5-6 to TRBJ1-2; D unresolved. The CDR3 totals 13 residues. Germline V gene sequence: CDR1 SGHDT, CDR2 YYEEEE. V lost 4 bases and J lost 0, with 7 bases in between. DNA of the CDR3: TGTGCCAGCAGCGCGGGTGCTAACTATGGCTACACCTTC. Translated, it gives CASSAGANYGYTF.

A single count supports this clone. The rearrangement links TRBV18 to TRBJ1-4; D remains ambiguous. This CDR3 spans 14 amino acids. Germline V gene data show CDR1 as KGHSH and CDR2 as LQKENI. The V gene lost 3 bases and the J gene lost 2 bases, with 7 bases spanning the gap. For the CDR3, the DNA is TGTGCCAGCTCACCCCCCCGCACTAATGAAAAACTGTTTTTT. It translates to CASSPPRTNEKLFF.

The chain links TRBV6-5 to TRBJ1-3; 8 nucleotides align to TRBD1. Germline loops: CDR1 MNHEY, CDR2 SVGAGI. The CDR3 has 14 amino acids. With V trimmed by 6 bases and J by 5 bases, 6 bases remained unmatched. The CDR3 bases are TGTGCCAGCAGCACAGGGGGGTATAGAAACACCATATATTTT. Translation gives CASSTGGYRNTIYF.

V is TRBV9 and J is TRBJ2-3; TRBD1 matches at 9 bases. The germline V gene encodes CDR1 SGDLS and CDR2 YYNGEE. With V trimmed by 1 base and J by 4 bases, 4 bases remained unmatched. The CDR3 is 15 amino acids. Here the CDR3 DNA reads TGTGCCAGCAGCGTAAGGGACAGGGCCGCAGATACGCAGTATTTT. Amino acid sequence: CASSVRDRAADTQYF.

This clone has a single count. CDR3 sequence: CASSQEVRTSRYF. The CDR3 DNA follows: TGTGCCAGCAGCCAAGAAGTCCGGACAAGCCGGTACTTC. The genes are TRBV4-2 and TRBJ2-4; D might be TRBD1 (5 bases). The CDR3 has 13 residues. The V and J ends lost 0 bases and 15 bases respectively, with 15 bases between them. From germline, CDR1 is LGHNA and CDR2 YNFKEQ.

V and J are TRBV6-5 and TRBJ1-5; TRBD1 agrees at 9 bases. This CDR3 contains 15 residues. The J segment lost 2 bases and the V segment lost 4 bases, leaving 3 bases of the junction unmatched. Germline V gives CDR1 MNHEY, CDR2 SVGAGI. The CDR3, as DNA: TGTGCCAGCAGTTCCGGGACAGGGCGCAATCAGCCCCAGCATTTT. This codes for CASSSGTGRNQPQHF.

The V and J genes are TRBV10-3 and TRBJ2-5; 10 nucleotides match TRBD1. The tail of the sequence fits TRBJ2-7 better, so the J call may be wrong. The CDR3 spans 17 residues. Germline V lookup: CDR1 ENHRY, CDR2 SYGVKD. In DNA form, the CDR3 reads TGTGCCATCAGTGAGTCGCCCGGGACAGGGGCCAGTTACGAGCAGTACTTC. This translates into CAISESPGTGASYEQYF.

This chain joins TRBV4-1 and TRBJ1-2; 10 bases fit TRBD1. V lost 3 bases to trimming and J lost 3 bases; unmatched junction nucleotides: 7. CDR1 is MGHRA, CDR2 YSYEKL, per germline. CDR3 length: 16 amino acids. Here the CDR3 reads CASSHPDRGQDYGYTF. The CDR3 nucleotides read TGCGCCAGCAGCCACCCCGACAGGGGGCAGGACTATGGCTACACCTTC.

CDR3 DNA: TGTGCCAGCAGCCAGGTGGGGGTGGCACCCCTCCACTTT. Translation gives CASSQVGVAPLHF. The V and J genes are TRBV11-2 and TRBJ1-6; D might be TRBD1 (5 bases). The CDR3 consists of 13 residues. The germline CDR1 and CDR2 sequences are SGHAT and FQNNGV. V was trimmed by 5 bases and J by 11 bases, leaving 13 bases between them. Complete variable domain (other parts from reference TRBV11-2 and TRBJ1-6): EAGVAQSPRYKIIEKRQSVAFWCNPISGHATLYWYQQILGQGPKLLIQFQNNGVVDDSQLPKDRFSAERLKGVDSTLKIQPAKLEDSAVYLCASSQVGVAPLHFGNGTRLTVT.

The chain combines TRBV27 with TRBJ1-4; a possible D gene is TRBD1 (6 bases). V lost 3 bases, J lost 0 bases, and 8 bases lay in between. This CDR3 region has 15 residues. The germline gives CDR1 MNHEY, CDR2 SMNVEV (reference sequence). CDR3 sequence reads: CASSFSGATNEKLFF. The DNA for the CDR3 is TGTGCCAGCAGTTTCTCAGGGGCAACTAATGAAAAACTGTTTTTT.

The count of this clone is one. The chain carries TRBV30 and TRBJ2-3, with TRBD2 identical over 10 bases. V dropped 0 bases and J dropped 5; count of bases not matched to a gene: 5. Germline V gives CDR1 GTSNPN, CDR2 SVGIG (reference sequence). The CDR3 has 15 residues. CDR3 nucleotides: TGTGCCTGGAGTGTGGGAGCGGGAGGGGGAGATACGCAGTATTTT. Translation: CAWSVGAGGGDTQYF.

The chain joins TRBV7-2 to TRBJ1-5; D is unclear. Germline values: CDR1 SGHTA, CDR2 FQGNSA. This CDR3 has 12 amino acids. The V end lost 5 bases, the J end lost 4 bases, and 6 bases lay between the germline ends. CDR3 DNA sequence: TGTGCCAGCAGCCCTCAAAATCAGCCCCAGCATTTT. Protein: CASSPQNQPQHF.

The chain uses TRBV10-2 and TRBJ2-1, with 9 nucleotides matching TRBD2. Germline lookup yields CDR1 WSHSY and CDR2 SAAADI. This CDR3 is 15 amino acids long. The V gene end was trimmed by 6 bases and the J gene end by 0 bases; junction bases not matched to a gene: 3. The CDR3 loop reads CASRNSGSSYNEQFF. CDR3 DNA sequence: TGCGCCAGCAGAAATAGCGGGAGCTCCTACAATGAGCAGTTCTTC.

This chain links TRBV5-1 with TRBJ1-5, with D possibly being TRBD1 (5 bases). The CDR3 covers 15 residues. Between the trimmed V and J ends, which lost 0 bases and 7 bases, there was a span of 14 bases. Germline loops: CDR1 SGHRS, CDR2 YFSETQ. The CDR3 sequence is CASSLDSGLGQPQHF. The CDR3 bases are TGCGCCAGCAGCTTGGATTCGGGACTGGGCCAGCCCCAGCATTTT.